This T cell receptor beta chain appears in the sequencing data of a study of regulatory T cells in long-lasting Graves disease. Study-wide findings and caveats: In persistent patients, shared public clonotypes (more than 2,500) outnumbered those in new patients (about 1,000). There were preferences for TRBV28, TRBJ1-2 and TRBJ2-5 in persistent disease.

This clonotype was picked up a small number of times. Its antigen is undetermined. Both iRepertoire HTBI primers and Arm-PCR of CDR3 regions were used to build the TCR beta libraries. TCRdb itself ran the multiplex PCR reads through MiXCR, one entry per CDR3 protein. The table includes about 370,000 distinct CDR3 sequences, 15% to 17% detected once. The CDR3 is 14 amino acids. Germline lookup yields CDR1 SEHNR and CDR2 FQNEAQ (reference sequence). The V end was cut by 5 bases, the J end by 5 bases, with 10 bases between. The sample's time point: newly diagnosed GD, antithyroid drugs for less than 3 months. RNA from PBMCs was the source of the TCR library. Diagnosis followed American Thyroid Association guidelines for Graves' disease.

V gene TRBV7-9 combines with J gene TRBJ1-6, with D possibly TRBD1 on 6 matching bases. The sequence was collected from a female donor with Graves disease. This sample comprised peripheral blood mononuclear cells (PBMCs), obtained at new diagnosis, from a patient treated with antithyroid drugs. The CDR3 region is CASSPGQNNSPLHF. The DNA of the CDR3 is TGTGCCAGCAGCCCCGGACAGAATAATTCACCCCTCCACTTT.